The TCR beta chain under discussion was sequenced for a study of cytomegalovirus exposure and HLA in healthy donors. The CDR3 contains 12 residues. V shed 5 bases and J shed 4 bases, with 6 bases lying between them. From germline, CDR1 is LNHDA and CDR2 SQIVND (reference sequence). The PCR had 60 Vbeta and 13 Jbeta primers. The method was immunoSEQ multiplex PCR; TCRdb's version includes in-frame clones alone and lacks a portion of them. The table lists 150,000 to 200,000 clones, under 90% of them singletons, with about 4.9% in the top ten. This clone occurred a few times. V usage is TRBV19 and J usage is TRBJ1-5; D uncertain. The specimen sequenced was PBMCs. The sequence derives from a young man in good health and CMV-seronegative. The DNA for the CDR3 is TGTGCCAGTAGTCTCTATAATCAGCCCCAGCATTTT. This codes for CASSLYNQPQHF.